These 28 T cell receptor beta chains share one sample of origin, sequenced in a study of blood T cells in healthy people across ages. Primers used in a second PCR of about 6 to 12 cycles were a sample-barcoded 5' primer and a J-beta primer mix. Via MiXCR, TCRdb re-called the 5' RACE reads, giving one row per CDR3 protein. The data hold 1.5 million to 2 million distinct CDR3 sequences, with just under 50% observed a single time. The sample was blood. These receptors originate from a woman aged 40 to 55 in good health.

Remarks on this clonotype: Germline and junction disagree at one end, which may indicate a read error. The J gene is TRBJ2-5, the V gene TRBV28, with unresolved D. The end of the DNA is better explained by TRBJ2-7, so the J call may be wrong. Germline-derived CDR1 and CDR2 are MDHEN and SYDVKM. This CDR3 has 11 residues. The CDR3 DNA sequence: TGTGTCAGCACCACAAGGCACGAGCAGTACTTC. Translated, it gives CVSTTRHEQYF.

This clonotype was seen more than once but under ten times. J is TRBJ2-5 and V is TRBV4-3, with 12 bases that match TRBD1. This CDR3 comprises 19 residues. V lost 0 bases, J lost 4 bases, and 12 bases stayed unmatched. From germline, CDR1 is LGHNA and CDR2 YSLEER. The CDR3 loop is CASSQDKGGTGGGRETQYF. The DNA of the CDR3 is TGCGCCAGCAGCCAAGATAAGGGCGGGACAGGGGGCGGGAGAGAGACCCAGTACTTC.

The chain couples TRBV5-6 to TRBJ2-4; weak D call: TRBD1 (5 bases). This CDR3 is built from 13 residues. The ends were cut back, 7 bases at V and 2 bases at J, with 10 bases in the middle. The germline V gene has CDR1 SGHDT and CDR2 YYEEEE. The chain's CDR3 is CASGATSKNIQYF. The CDR3, as DNA: TGTGCCAGCGGGGCTACCTCCAAAAACATTCAGTACTTC.

This clonotype has more than one count but fewer than ten. The V and J genes are TRBV25-1 and TRBJ2-7, with 8 bases identical to TRBD1. Unmatched junction bases numbered 9, after V lost 4 bases and J lost 1 base. The CDR3 extends over 16 amino acids. Looked up from germline, CDR1 is MGHDK and CDR2 is SYGVNS. CDR3 DNA: TGTGCCAGCAGTGCCGACGGACAGGGCCGGTCCTACGAGCAGTACTTC. Translation: CASSADGQGRSYEQYF.

The chain links TRBV4-3 to TRBJ1-2; perhaps TRBD1 as D (5 bases). Per germline, CDR1 LGHNA and CDR2 YSLEER. Deletions cut 0 bases from V and 4 bases from J, with 12 bases between. The CDR3 contains 15 residues. CDR3 in amino acids: CASSQDDSKSYGYTF. The CDR3 DNA follows: TGCGCCAGCAGCCAAGACGACAGTAAAAGCTATGGCTACACCTTC.

The chain employs TRBV4-3 and TRBJ2-1; possibly TRBD2 for D (7 bases). Germline V gene data show CDR1 as LGHNA and CDR2 as YSLEER. V was pared by 1 base and J by 8 bases, with 12 bases between. The CDR3 has 14 amino acids. The CDR3 reads CASSQAGGPYEQFF. The CDR3 bases are TGCGCCAGCAGCCAAGCGGGGGGCCCCTATGAGCAGTTCTTC.

The chain is built from TRBV7-2 and TRBJ2-3; D possibly corresponds to TRBD2 (6 bases). Trimming stripped 3 bases from V and 3 bases from J, with 19 bases between. CDR3 length: 17 amino acids. Per germline, CDR1 SGHTA and CDR2 FQGNSA. The CDR3 DNA reads as TGTGCCAGCAGCTTTCTTTCTGGGGGGAGGCGGACAGATACGCAGTATTTT. Its translation: CASSFLSGGRRTDTQYF.

The chain links TRBV6-6 to TRBJ2-7, with D unresolved. Germline CDR1 reads MNHNY; CDR2 reads SVGAGI (reference sequence). This CDR3 region has 13 residues. The ends were cut back, 5 bases at V and 4 bases at J, with 12 bases in the middle. DNA of the CDR3: TGTGCCAGCAGTCATTCCGAGGTGTACGAGCAGTACTTC. This codes for CASSHSEVYEQYF.

CDR3 region: CASSLIVGTDTQYF. Written as DNA, the CDR3 is TGTGCCAGCAGCCTGATTGTGGGAACAGATACGCAGTATTTT. The chain uses TRBV3-1 and TRBJ2-3; D remains ambiguous. The length of the CDR3 is 14 residues. CDR1 and CDR2 (germline): LGHDT, YNNKEL (reference sequence). V was trimmed by 4 bases and J by 3 bases, leaving 11 bases between them.

The chain joins TRBV7-2 to TRBJ1-2; D might be TRBD1 (6 bases). With 8 bases removed from V and 4 bases from J, the gap between germline ends came to 11 bases. Germline V gene lookup returns CDR1 SGHTA and CDR2 FQGNSA. CDR3 size: 12 residues. The CDR3 loop is CASQGPPYGYTF. The CDR3 DNA reads TGTGCCAGCCAGGGGCCCCCCTATGGCTACACCTTC.

This clonotype turned up a few times. The CDR3 loop is CSARDPGNNSPLHF. In DNA form, the CDR3 reads TGCAGTGCTAGAGATCCGGGGAATAATTCACCCCTCCACTTT. The rearrangement uses TRBV20-1 and TRBJ1-6; unclear D gene. Germline values: CDR1 DFQATT, CDR2 SNEGSKA (reference sequence). V was trimmed by 0 bases and J by 5 bases, leaving 8 bases between them. The CDR3 contains 14 residues.

The chain uses TRBV3-1 and TRBJ2-3, with a weak D call TRBD1 (5 bases). The CDR3 contains 13 residues. CDR1 LGHDT and CDR2 YNNKEL come from the germline V gene (reference sequence). Trimming cost V 1 base and J 10 bases, with 12 bases left between them. The CDR3 coding sequence is TGTGCCAGCAGCCAAGGGGGCTCTCCGGCGCAGTATTTT. Encoded protein: CASSQGGSPAQYF.

This clonotype appeared a few times. The chain is built from TRBV4-3 and TRBJ1-4, with TRBD1 matching 8 bases. Germline V gene data show CDR1 as LGHNA and CDR2 as YSLEER. The ends lost 1 base at V and 6 bases at J; junction bases unmatched: 7. The CDR3 has 16 amino acids. CDR3: CASSQAPRQGYEKLFF. The CDR3 bases are TGCGCCAGCAGCCAAGCCCCACGACAGGGGTATGAAAAACTGTTTTTT.

In this sample, this clonotype turned up a few times. V and J are TRBV12-5 and TRBJ2-1, with D perhaps TRBD1 or TRBD2 (7 bases each). Per germline, CDR1 LGHNT and CDR2 FRNRAP. The CDR3 is made up of 14 amino acids. The V and J ends lost 8 bases and 0 bases respectively, with 11 bases between them. The CDR3 loop reads CASKRDSSYNEQFF. CDR3 DNA: TGTGCTAGTAAGCGGGACAGCTCCTACAATGAGCAGTTCTTC.

The chain has TRBV27 and TRBJ1-6; no clear D. Germline V CDR1 and CDR2: MNHEY, SMNVEV (reference sequence). The length of the CDR3 is 17 residues. Trimming stripped 3 bases from V and 5 bases from J, with 17 bases between. CDR3: CASSFPPDGSNNSPLHF. The CDR3 DNA follows: TGTGCCAGCAGTTTCCCTCCGGACGGGAGCAATAATTCACCCCTCCACTTT.

This clonotype has just a few counts. V gene TRBV9 combines with J gene TRBJ2-1, with 9 positions matching TRBD1. CDR1 SGDLS and CDR2 YYNGEE come from the germline V gene. J gave up 8 bases and V 0 bases, and 3 bases lay outside the gene matches. The CDR3 spans 14 residues. The CDR3 region is CASSVGDRVDEQFF. In DNA, the CDR3 is TGTGCCAGCAGCGTAGGGGACAGGGTGGATGAGCAGTTCTTC.

The V gene is TRBV7-2, the J gene TRBJ2-3; 9 bases match TRBD2. Germline V lookup: CDR1 SGHTA, CDR2 FQGNSA. The CDR3 loop spans 16 amino acids. J was trimmed by 3 bases and V by 1 base; bases with no gene match: 5. This CDR3 is CASSLEGLAGTDTQYF. The CDR3 DNA reads TGTGCCAGCAGCTTAGAAGGGCTAGCGGGAACAGATACGCAGTATTTT.

The chain carries TRBV4-2 and TRBJ2-7; D is unresolved. Germline assignment: CDR1 LGHNA and CDR2 YNFKEQ. CDR3 size: 14 residues. The germline V and J ends were trimmed by 1 base and 4 bases, with 11 bases remaining between them. The CDR3 spells CASSQGEGRYEQYF. Written as DNA, the CDR3 is TGTGCCAGCAGCCAAGGGGAAGGCCGTTACGAGCAGTACTTC.

The chain combines TRBV20-1 with TRBJ2-1; 7 bases agree with TRBD2. Trimming at V came to 1 base and at J to 5 bases, leaving 8 bases not matched to a gene. The CDR3 extends over 15 amino acids. CDR1 is DFQATT, CDR2 SNEGSKA, per germline (reference sequence). The CDR3 protein is CSARVPSGYNNEQFF. The CDR3 coding sequence is TGCAGTGCTAGAGTCCCTAGCGGTTACAACAATGAGCAGTTCTTC.

V and J are TRBV7-2 and TRBJ2-1; a possible D gene is TRBD1 (6 bases). This CDR3 has 14 residues. Deletions cut 5 bases from V and 9 bases from J, with 17 bases between. The germline V gene encodes CDR1 SGHTA and CDR2 FQGNSA. This CDR3 reads CASSPKRTVLEQFF. CDR3 DNA sequence: TGTGCCAGCAGCCCTAAACGGACAGTGCTTGAGCAGTTCTTC.

The V gene is TRBV2, the J gene TRBJ2-7, with D possibly TRBD1 on 5 matching bases. Trimming left V 0 bases short and J 6 bases short, with 15 bases between. In germline, CDR1 is SNHLY, CDR2 FYNNEI. The CDR3 is 15 residues long. CDR3 nucleotide sequence: TGTGCCAGCAGTGAAGCGCTGGGCAGGGCTGGCGAGCAGTACTTC. Its protein product is CASSEALGRAGEQYF.

In this sample, this clonotype turned up a few times. J is TRBJ2-4 and V is TRBV5-1, with TRBD2 matching 7 bases. The end of the DNA fits TRBJ2-7 better, so the J call may be wrong. Germline CDR1 SGHRS, CDR2 YFSETQ. This CDR3 is 14 amino acids long. The CDR3 reads CASSGGDVPYEQYF. DNA for the CDR3: TGCGCCAGCAGCGGGGGGGATGTCCCCTACGAGCAGTACTTC.

The chain has TRBV27 and TRBJ1-5; unclear D gene. The CDR3 consists of 13 residues. V was pared by 5 bases and J by 5 bases, with 10 bases between. Looked up from germline, CDR1 is MNHEY and CDR2 is SMNVEV (reference sequence). For the CDR3, the DNA is TGTGCCAGCAGTGACGCAAGGGATCAGCCCCAGCATTTT. Translating gives CASSDARDQPQHF.

Remarks on this clonotype: Mismatch with germline at one junction end may stem from a read error. This rearrangement joins TRBV27 to TRBJ2-7, with 15 positions matching TRBD2. Germline CDR1 MNHEY, CDR2 SMNVEV (reference sequence). The CDR3 is 15 amino acids. The CDR3 sequence is CVSSPRTSGGGEQYF. CDR3 DNA sequence: TGTGTCAGCAGTCCCCGGACTAGCGGGGGGGGCGAGCAGTACTTC.

The chain has TRBV7-9 and TRBJ2-1, with 10 bases identical to TRBD2. V trimming: 7 bases; J trimming: 3 bases; junction bases outside the gene matches: 9. The CDR3 totals 16 residues. Germline V CDR1 and CDR2: SEHNR, FQNEAQ (reference sequence). The CDR3: CASTGGLADYYNEQFF. The CDR3 bases are TGTGCCAGCACCGGTGGACTAGCGGATTACTACAATGAGCAGTTCTTC.

The chain has TRBV19 and TRBJ2-1; TRBD2 matches at 9 bases. The CDR3 sequence is 16 residues long. Germline CDR1 and CDR2: LNHDA and SQIVND (reference sequence). V was pared by 3 bases and J by 9 bases, with 12 bases of the junction left unmatched. CDR3 bases: TGTGCCAGTAGTATTCTCCCCCCAGCGGGGGGCGTTGAGCAGTTCTTC. Amino acid sequence: CASSILPPAGGVEQFF.

CDR3 protein: CASSSLYFQETQYF. CDR3 coding DNA: TGTGCCAGCAGCTCGCTATATTTCCAAGAGACCCAGTACTTC. This chain uses TRBV7-2 with TRBJ2-5; D gene ambiguous. The CDR3 covers 14 residues. Trimming cost V 4 bases and J 1 base, with 10 bases left between them. Per germline, CDR1 SGHTA and CDR2 FQGNSA.

As for this clonotype: This may stem from a read error, because a much larger clone lies one nucleotide away. The chain has TRBV4-2 and TRBJ2-6; perhaps TRBD2 as D (5 bases). The germline gives CDR1 LGHNA, CDR2 YNFKEQ. This CDR3 is 16 amino acids long. The CDR3 sequence: CASSQGTRSGTNVLTF. CDR3 DNA: TGTGCCAGCAGCCAAGGGACTCGCTCTGGGACCAACGTCCTGACTTTC.